This T cell receptor (beta chain) was sequenced for a study of Ad26.COV2.S vaccination and SARS-CoV-2 variants. Study at large: The donor belonged to the COV1001 Ad26.COV2.S trial arm.

About this clone: The antigen is undetermined.

Treatment in this sample: some 20 received Ad26.COV2.S at low or high dose, single or two shots; a few received placebo; per-sample allocation not given. Day 63 after the first vaccine or placebo injection was the time point for sampling. The CDR3 is 14 amino acids. V dropped 7 bases and J dropped 8 bases, with 20 bases sitting between them. Germline V gene lookup returns CDR1 MDHEN and CDR2 SYDVKM. Repertoires were generated with immunoSEQ multiplex PCR, while TCRdb's copy carries only in-frame clones and drops some. The data contain about 420,000 clones, over 75% of them singletons. Study-level points and caveats: Breadth, reportedly substantial, characterized the spike-specific CD8+ and CD4+ T cell responses after vaccination.

The source is a person between 18 and 59 years old who received the Ad26.COV2.S COVID-19 vaccine or a placebo. The chain couples TRBV28 to TRBJ1-2, with D perhaps TRBD1 (6 bases). The sample was peripheral blood, taken in a trial of Ad26.COV2.S vaccine versus placebo. CDR3 amino acids: CASNSGRGAPGYTF. The CDR3 coding sequence is TGTGCCAGCAACTCAGGTCGGGGGGCGCCGGGCTACACCTTC.